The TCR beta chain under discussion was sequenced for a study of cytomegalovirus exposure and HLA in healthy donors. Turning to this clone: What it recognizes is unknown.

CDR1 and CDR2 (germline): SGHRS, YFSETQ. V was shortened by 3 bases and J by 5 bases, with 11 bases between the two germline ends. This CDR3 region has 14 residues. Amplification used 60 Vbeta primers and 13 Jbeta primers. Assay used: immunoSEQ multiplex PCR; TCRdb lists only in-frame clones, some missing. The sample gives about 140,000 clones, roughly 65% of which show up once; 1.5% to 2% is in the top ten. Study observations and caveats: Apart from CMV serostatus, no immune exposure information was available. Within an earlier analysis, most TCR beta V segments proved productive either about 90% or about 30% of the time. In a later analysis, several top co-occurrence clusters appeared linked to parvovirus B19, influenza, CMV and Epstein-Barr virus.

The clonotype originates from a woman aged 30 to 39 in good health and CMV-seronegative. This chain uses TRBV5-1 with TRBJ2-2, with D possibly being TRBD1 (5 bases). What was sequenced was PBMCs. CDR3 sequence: CASSSSRVTGELFF. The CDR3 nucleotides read TGCGCCAGCAGCTCGTCCAGGGTTACCGGGGAGCTGTTTTTT.